These 20 T cell receptor beta chains were sequenced from one sample in a study of blood T cell repertoires in COVID-19. The assay was immunoSEQ multiplex PCR, and TCRdb's table has in-frame clones only and misses some. This table has about 150,000 clones, approximately 90% appearing once. The source material was peripheral blood. The receptor set was obtained from a man younger than 35 with COVID-19, enrolled during active disease.

The chain employs TRBV28 and TRBJ2-2; maybe TRBD2 (5 bases). CDR1 and CDR2 from the germline V gene are MDHEN and SYDVKM. Deletions cut 1 base from V and 4 bases from J, with 10 bases between. CDR3 length: 15 residues. CDR3 coding DNA: TGTGCCAGCAGTTTATACTACGGACTCACCGGGGAGCTGTTTTTT. It is translated as CASSLYYGLTGELFF.

This chain uses TRBV6-2 or TRBV6-3 with TRBJ1-1; D is undetermined. V was shortened by 4 bases and J by 4 bases, with 7 bases between the two germline ends. The CDR3 runs to 12 residues. Germline V gene sequence: CDR1 MNHEY, CDR2 SVGEGT. CDR3 bases: TGTGCCAGCAGTTCCCTCCCCACTGAAGCTTTCTTT. Its translation: CASSSLPTEAFF.

On this clone: Other DNA sequences in this sample translate to the same CDR3. This chain links TRBV5-8 with TRBJ1-5, with D perhaps TRBD1 (6 bases). CDR1 SGHTS and CDR2 YDEGEE come from the germline V gene. The CDR3 consists of 14 residues. V was pared by 8 bases and J by 4 bases, with 16 bases between. The CDR3 DNA reads as TGTGCCAGTAGCCAGGGACACTCAAATCAGCCCCAGCATTTT. Encoded protein: CASSQGHSNQPQHF.

J is TRBJ2-7 and V is TRBV10-3, with 10 bases fitting TRBD2. The V gene end was trimmed by 0 bases and the J gene end by 7 bases; junction bases not matched to a gene: 9. The germline V gene has CDR1 ENHRY and CDR2 SYGVKD. This CDR3 has 16 amino acids. CDR3 DNA: TGTGCCATCAGTGAGTCGAGTAGCGGGAGGTTTAGAGAGCAGTACTTC. Amino acids: CAISESSSGRFREQYF.

This chain joins TRBV7-2 and TRBJ2-5; a possible D gene is TRBD2 (6 bases). The germline CDR1 and CDR2 sequences are SGHTA and FQGNSA. This CDR3 has 14 residues. The V end lost 5 bases, the J end lost 5 bases, and 15 bases lay between the germline ends. CDR3 DNA sequence: TGTGCCAGCAGCACAGGAGGGTTTGGGGAGACCCAGTACTTC. Its translation: CASSTGGFGETQYF.

This chain links TRBV12-3 or TRBV12-4 with TRBJ2-2; TRBD1 matches 8 bases. The CDR3 contains 13 residues. The J segment lost 6 bases and the V segment lost 4 bases, leaving 1 base of the junction unmatched. As DNA, the CDR3 is TGTGCCAGCAGTTCGACAGGGGCCGGGGAGCTGTTTTTT. Translating it yields CASSSTGAGELFF.

The chain's CDR3 is CASSVTSGAEAFF. Written as DNA, the CDR3 is TGTGCCAGCAGCGTAACCTCGGGGGCTGAAGCTTTCTTT. This rearrangement joins TRBV9 to TRBJ1-1; a possible D gene is TRBD1 (5 bases). This CDR3 has 13 amino acids. CDR1 SGDLS and CDR2 YYNGEE come from the germline V gene. Trimming pared 1 base from V and 6 bases from J, leaving 10 bases between.

The chain is built from TRBV6-1 and TRBJ1-4, with D maybe TRBD1 (6 bases). CDR3 length equals 13 residues. Germline loops: CDR1 MNHNS, CDR2 SASEGT. Between the trimmed V and J ends, which lost 2 bases and 7 bases, there was a span of 8 bases. CDR3 DNA: TGTGCCAGCAGTGAACAGGGGAGTGAAAAACTGTTTTTT. This gives the protein CASSEQGSEKLFF.

The chain is built from TRBV29-1 and TRBJ2-1; 7 bases map to TRBD2. This CDR3 has 12 residues. The trim removed 6 bases at V and 10 bases at J, leaving 9 bases unmatched. Germline lookup yields CDR1 SQVTM and CDR2 ANQGSEA. CDR3 sequence (DNA): TGCAGCGTGATCGGGACTACGCTCGAGCAGTTCTTC. This translates into CSVIGTTLEQFF.

The chain links TRBV11-2 to TRBJ2-2, with 9 bases aligning to TRBD1. Germline CDR1 reads SGHAT; CDR2 reads FQNNGV. V lost 6 bases and J lost 6; bases outside the gene matches: 5. The CDR3 totals 14 residues. DNA for the CDR3: TGTGCCAGCAGTGGACAGGGGATGGCCGGGGAGCTGTTTTTT. Its protein product is CASSGQGMAGELFF.

The chain employs TRBV7-2 and TRBJ2-5; the D gene is possibly TRBD2 (6 bases). The CDR3 is made up of 14 amino acids. Trimming took off 3 bases at V and 6 bases at J, with 14 bases between the two ends. Germline V gives CDR1 SGHTA, CDR2 FQGNSA. DNA for the CDR3: TGTGCCAGCAGCTTCGGGGGAGATTTTAAGACCCAGTACTTC. Translation gives CASSFGGDFKTQYF.

As concerns this clone: This sample also contains other DNA sequences that code for the same CDR3. V and J are TRBV20-1 and TRBJ2-7, with a possible D match to TRBD2 (6 bases). Trimming removed 5 bases at V and 3 bases at J, with 8 bases between. Germline loops: CDR1 DFQATT, CDR2 SNEGSKA (reference sequence). This CDR3 has 11 residues. The DNA of the CDR3 is TGCAGTGCTGGGGGGAGCTACGAGCAGTACTTC. Residues: CSAGGSYEQYF.

This clone was counted between two and nine times. The chain couples TRBV28 to TRBJ1-4, with D unclear. CDR1 and CDR2 from the germline V gene are MDHEN and SYDVKM. V was trimmed by 2 bases and J by 9 bases, leaving 16 bases between them. The CDR3 is 15 residues long. CDR3 amino acids: CASSLPGGSRQKLFF. The CDR3 DNA sequence: TGTGCCAGCAGTTTACCCGGCGGCTCTAGGCAAAAACTGTTTTTT.

This chain connects TRBV27 to TRBJ2-1; TRBD2 matches 7 bases. CDR3 size: 17 residues. V was clipped by 4 bases and J by 0 bases; unmatched bases: 9. The germline gives CDR1 MNHEY, CDR2 SMNVEV (reference sequence). The CDR3 DNA reads TGTGCCAGCAGTTCCGTTGGGGGGGTAAGCTCCTACAATGAGCAGTTCTTC. This gives the protein CASSSVGGVSSYNEQFF.

CDR3 nucleotides: TGTGCCAGCAGCTCAGGCGGGAGGTTCACAGATACGCAGTATTTT. Translating gives CASSSGGRFTDTQYF. The J gene is TRBJ2-3, the V gene TRBV7-3; 8 bases match TRBD2. V was pared by 4 bases and J by 2 bases, with 5 bases of the junction left unmatched. CDR1 and CDR2 from the germline V gene are SGHTA and FQGTGA. This CDR3 is 15 amino acids long.

The rearrangement links TRBV11-3 to TRBJ2-3; 11 nucleotides align to TRBD2. The CDR3 contains 17 residues. Germline lookup yields CDR1 SGHNT and CDR2 YENEEA. Unmatched junction bases numbered 3, after V lost 1 base and J lost 0 bases. Here the CDR3 DNA reads TGTGCCAGCAGCTTAGGGACTAGCGGGTCTAGCACAGATACGCAGTATTTT. Protein: CASSLGTSGSSTDTQYF.

The chain uses TRBV18 and TRBJ1-1; no definite D call. Germline CDR1 is KGHSH and CDR2 is LQKENI. The CDR3 sequence is 12 residues long. With 3 bases removed from V and 5 bases from J, the gap between germline ends came to 7 bases. The DNA of the CDR3 is TGTGCCAGCTCACCCACGGTGACTGAAGCTTTCTTT. This gives the protein CASSPTVTEAFF.

V is TRBV5-4 and J is TRBJ2-7; 11 bases fit TRBD1. Germline V gene data show CDR1 as SGHNT and CDR2 as YYREEE (reference sequence). V dropped 4 bases and J dropped 5; count of bases not matched to a gene: 5. This CDR3 is 14 amino acids long. CDR3 loop: CASSRTGGADEQYF. CDR3 sequence (DNA): TGTGCCAGCAGCCGGACAGGGGGCGCGGACGAGCAGTACTTC.

Notes on this clone: One end of the junction is discordant with germline, which a read error may explain. The V call is TRBV5-1, the J call TRBJ1-4; 9 nucleotides line up with TRBD1. In germline, CDR1 is SGHRS, CDR2 YFSETQ. The CDR3 length is 14 residues. This chain's CDR3 is CASSGTGNGEKLLF. CDR3 DNA sequence: TGCGCCAGCAGCGGGACAGGGAATGGTGAAAAACTGCTTTTT.

The V gene is TRBV7-2, the J gene TRBJ2-7, with D perhaps TRBD1 (5 bases). Germline V gene data show CDR1 as SGHTA and CDR2 as FQGNSA. The CDR3 has 14 amino acids. The V gene lost 5 bases and the J gene lost 2 bases, with 13 bases spanning the gap. The CDR3 bases are TGTGCCAGCAGCCTAGAAACAGGAACCTACGAGCAGTACTTC. Protein: CASSLETGTYEQYF.